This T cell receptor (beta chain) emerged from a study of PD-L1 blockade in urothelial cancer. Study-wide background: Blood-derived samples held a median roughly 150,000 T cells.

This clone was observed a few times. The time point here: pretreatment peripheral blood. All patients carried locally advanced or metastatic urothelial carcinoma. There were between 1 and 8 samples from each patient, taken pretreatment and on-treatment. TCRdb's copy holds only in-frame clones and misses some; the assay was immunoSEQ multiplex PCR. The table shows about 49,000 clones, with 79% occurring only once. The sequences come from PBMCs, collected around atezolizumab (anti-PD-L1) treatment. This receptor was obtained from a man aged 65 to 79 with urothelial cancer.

This CDR3 is CASSFDREGYTF. The CDR3 DNA follows: TGTGCCAGCAGTTTCGACAGGGAAGGCTACACCTTC. The chain uses TRBV2 and TRBJ1-2, with 7 bases aligning to TRBD1. Germline trimming cut 5 bases from V and 8 bases from J; bases unmatched to any gene: 5. CDR1 and CDR2 from the germline V gene are SNHLY and FYNNEI. There are 12 residues in the CDR3.